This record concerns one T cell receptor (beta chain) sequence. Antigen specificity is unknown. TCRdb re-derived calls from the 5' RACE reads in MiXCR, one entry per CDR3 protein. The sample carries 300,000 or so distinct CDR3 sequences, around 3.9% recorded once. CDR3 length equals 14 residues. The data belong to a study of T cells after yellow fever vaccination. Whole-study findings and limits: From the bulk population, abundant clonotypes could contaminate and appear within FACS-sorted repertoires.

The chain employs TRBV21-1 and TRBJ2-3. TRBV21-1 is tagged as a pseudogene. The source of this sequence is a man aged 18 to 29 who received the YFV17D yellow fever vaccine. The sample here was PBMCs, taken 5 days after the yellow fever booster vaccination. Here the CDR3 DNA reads TGTGCCAGCAGCCCACACCAAAGGCCAGATACGCAGTATTTT. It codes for CASSPHQRPDTQYF.